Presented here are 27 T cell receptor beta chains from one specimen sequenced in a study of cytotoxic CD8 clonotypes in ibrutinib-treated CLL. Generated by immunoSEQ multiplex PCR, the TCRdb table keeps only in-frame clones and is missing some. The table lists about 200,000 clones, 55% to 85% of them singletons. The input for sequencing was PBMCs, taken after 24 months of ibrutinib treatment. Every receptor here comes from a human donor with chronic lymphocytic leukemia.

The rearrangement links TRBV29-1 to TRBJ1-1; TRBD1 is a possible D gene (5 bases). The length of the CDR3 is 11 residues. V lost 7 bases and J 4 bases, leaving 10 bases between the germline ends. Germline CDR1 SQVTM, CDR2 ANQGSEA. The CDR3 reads CSARGGTEAFF. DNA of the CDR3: TGCAGCGCGCGCGGGGGCACTGAAGCTTTCTTT.

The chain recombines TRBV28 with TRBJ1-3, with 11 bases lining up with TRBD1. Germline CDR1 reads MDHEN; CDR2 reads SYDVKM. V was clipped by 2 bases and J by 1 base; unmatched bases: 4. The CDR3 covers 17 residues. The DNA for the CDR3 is TGTGCCAGCAGTTTACCCGGACAGGGGGCATCTGGAAACACCATATATTTT. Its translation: CASSLPGQGASGNTIYF.

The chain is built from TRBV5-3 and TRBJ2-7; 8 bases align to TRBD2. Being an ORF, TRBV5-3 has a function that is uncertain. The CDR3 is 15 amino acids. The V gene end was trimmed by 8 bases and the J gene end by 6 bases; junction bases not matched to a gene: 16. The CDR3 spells CASSPSRAGGGEQYF. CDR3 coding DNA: TGTGCCAGCAGCCCGAGCAGGGCGGGAGGAGGCGAGCAGTACTTC.

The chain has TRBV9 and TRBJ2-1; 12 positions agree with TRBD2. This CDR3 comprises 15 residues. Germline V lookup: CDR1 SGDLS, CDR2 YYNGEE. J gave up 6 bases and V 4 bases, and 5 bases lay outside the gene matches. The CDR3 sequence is CASSLASGRANEQFF. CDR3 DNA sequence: TGTGCCAGCAGCCTAGCTAGCGGGAGGGCCAATGAGCAGTTCTTC.

The CDR3 DNA reads as TGTGCCAGCAGTAACGGACTCCTATCCTACGAGCAGTACTTC. Protein: CASSNGLLSYEQYF. The gene calls are TRBV6-6 and TRBJ2-7; a weak D match, TRBD2 (5 bases). V was clipped by 5 bases and J by 1 base, with 12 bases between them. This CDR3 contains 14 residues. In germline, CDR1 is MNHNY, CDR2 SVGAGI (reference sequence).

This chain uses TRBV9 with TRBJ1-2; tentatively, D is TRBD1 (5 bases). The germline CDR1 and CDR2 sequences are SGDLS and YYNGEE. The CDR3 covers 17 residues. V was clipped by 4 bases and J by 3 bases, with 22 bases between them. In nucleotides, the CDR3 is TGTGCCAGCAGCCCGAGGGGTGGGAGGGCTGGGGACTATGGCTACACCTTC. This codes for CASSPRGGRAGDYGYTF.

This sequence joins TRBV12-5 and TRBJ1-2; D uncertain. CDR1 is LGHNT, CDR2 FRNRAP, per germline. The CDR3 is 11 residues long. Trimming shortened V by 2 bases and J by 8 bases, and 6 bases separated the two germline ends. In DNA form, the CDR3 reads TGTGCTAGTGGTTTGTATGGAGGCTACACCTTC. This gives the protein CASGLYGGYTF.

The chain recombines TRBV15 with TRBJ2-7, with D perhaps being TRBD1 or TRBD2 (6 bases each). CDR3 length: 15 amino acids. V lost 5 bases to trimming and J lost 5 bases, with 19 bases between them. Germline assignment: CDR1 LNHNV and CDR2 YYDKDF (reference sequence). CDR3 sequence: CATSPHQWGAHEQYF. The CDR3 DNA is TGTGCCACCAGCCCCCACCAGTGGGGGGCCCACGAGCAGTACTTC.

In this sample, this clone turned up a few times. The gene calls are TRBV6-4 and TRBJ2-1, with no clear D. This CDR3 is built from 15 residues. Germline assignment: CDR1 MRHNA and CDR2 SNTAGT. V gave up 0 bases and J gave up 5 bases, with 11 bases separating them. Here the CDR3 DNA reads TGTGCCAGCAGTGACTCATTTGGGGTTGACAATGAGCAGTTCTTC. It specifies CASSDSFGVDNEQFF.

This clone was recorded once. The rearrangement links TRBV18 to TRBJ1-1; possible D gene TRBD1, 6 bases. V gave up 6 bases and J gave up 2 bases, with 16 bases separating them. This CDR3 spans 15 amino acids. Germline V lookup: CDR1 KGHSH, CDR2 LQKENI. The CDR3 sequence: CASSTRTVTNTEAFF. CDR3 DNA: TGTGCCAGCTCGACACGGACAGTTACTAACACTGAAGCTTTCTTT.

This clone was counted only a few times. The CDR3 nucleotides read TGTGCCAGCTCACCAGTAGGCCCGAACACCGGGGAGCTGTTTTTT. Protein product: CASSPVGPNTGELFF. The genes are TRBV18 and TRBJ2-2; D gene uncertain. Germline V gives CDR1 KGHSH, CDR2 LQKENI. The CDR3 totals 15 residues. The germline V and J ends were trimmed by 2 bases and 0 bases, with 7 bases remaining between them.

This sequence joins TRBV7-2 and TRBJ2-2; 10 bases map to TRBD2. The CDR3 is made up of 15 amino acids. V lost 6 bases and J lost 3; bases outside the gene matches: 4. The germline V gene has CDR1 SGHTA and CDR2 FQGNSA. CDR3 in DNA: TGTGCCAGCAGGACCAGCGGGGGGGACACCGGGGAGCTGTTTTTT. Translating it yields CASRTSGGDTGELFF.

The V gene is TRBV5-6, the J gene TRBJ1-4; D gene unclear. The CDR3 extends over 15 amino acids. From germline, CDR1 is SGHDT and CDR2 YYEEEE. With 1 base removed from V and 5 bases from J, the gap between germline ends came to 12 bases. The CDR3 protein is CASSLRWRENEKLFF. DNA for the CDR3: TGTGCCAGCAGCTTGAGGTGGCGGGAGAATGAAAAACTGTTTTTT.

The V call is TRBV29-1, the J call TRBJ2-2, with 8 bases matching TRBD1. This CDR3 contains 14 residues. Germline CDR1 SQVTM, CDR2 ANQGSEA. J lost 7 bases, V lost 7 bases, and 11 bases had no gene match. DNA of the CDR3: TGCAGCGCCCACAGGGGGTACGGTGACGGGGAGCTGTTTTTT. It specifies CSAHRGYGDGELFF.

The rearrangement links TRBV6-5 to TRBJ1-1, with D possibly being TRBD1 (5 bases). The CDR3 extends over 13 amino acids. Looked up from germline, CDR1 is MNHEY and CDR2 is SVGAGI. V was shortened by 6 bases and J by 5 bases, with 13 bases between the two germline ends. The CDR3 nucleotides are TGTGCCAGCAGGTTAGGGACGTCGACTGAAGCTTTCTTT. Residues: CASRLGTSTEAFF.

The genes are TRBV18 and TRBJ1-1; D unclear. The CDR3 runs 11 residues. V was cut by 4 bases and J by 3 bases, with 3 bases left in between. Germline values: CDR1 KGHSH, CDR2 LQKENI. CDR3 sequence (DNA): TGTGCCAGCTCACTTGACACTGAAGCTTTCTTT. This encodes CASSLDTEAFF.

The CDR3 sequence is CASSRRTGEAFF. The CDR3 DNA follows: TGTGCCAGCAGCAGGCGGACAGGCGAAGCTTTCTTT. The V gene is TRBV9, the J gene TRBJ1-1, with TRBD1 identical over 7 bases. Germline assignment: CDR1 SGDLS and CDR2 YYNGEE. V shed 4 bases, J shed 8 bases, and the junction held 5 bases outside the gene matches. This CDR3 has 12 amino acids.

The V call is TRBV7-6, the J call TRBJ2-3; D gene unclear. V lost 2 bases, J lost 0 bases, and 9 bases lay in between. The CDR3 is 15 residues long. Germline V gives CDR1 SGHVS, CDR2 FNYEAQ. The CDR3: CASSLRPDSTDTQYF. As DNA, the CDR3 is TGTGCCAGCAGCTTACGTCCCGATAGCACAGATACGCAGTATTTT. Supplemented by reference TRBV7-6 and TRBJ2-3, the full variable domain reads GAGVSQSPRYKVTKRGQDVALRCDPISGHVSLYWYRQALGQGPEFLTYFNYEAQQDKSGLPNDRFSAERPEGSISTLTIQRTEQRDSAMYRCASSLRPDSTDTQYFGPGTRLTVL.

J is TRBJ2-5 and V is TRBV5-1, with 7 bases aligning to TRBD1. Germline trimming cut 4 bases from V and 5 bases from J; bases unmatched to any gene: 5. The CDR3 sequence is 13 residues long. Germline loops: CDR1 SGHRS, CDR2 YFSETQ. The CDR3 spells CASSTQGHETQYF. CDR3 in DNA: TGCGCCAGCAGCACACAGGGGCACGAGACCCAGTACTTC.

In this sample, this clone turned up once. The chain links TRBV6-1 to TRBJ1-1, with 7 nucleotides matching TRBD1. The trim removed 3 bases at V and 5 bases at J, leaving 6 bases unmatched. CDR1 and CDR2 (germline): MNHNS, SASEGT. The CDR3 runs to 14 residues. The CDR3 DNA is TGTGCCAGCAGTGAGGACAGGTGGAGGACTGAAGCTTTCTTT. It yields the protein CASSEDRWRTEAFF.

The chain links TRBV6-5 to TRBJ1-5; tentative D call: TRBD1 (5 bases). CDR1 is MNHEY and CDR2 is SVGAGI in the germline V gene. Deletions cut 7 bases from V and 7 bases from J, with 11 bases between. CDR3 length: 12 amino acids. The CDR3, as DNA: TGTGCCAGCACCAGGGAGGGCCAGCCCCAGCATTTT. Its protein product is CASTREGQPQHF.

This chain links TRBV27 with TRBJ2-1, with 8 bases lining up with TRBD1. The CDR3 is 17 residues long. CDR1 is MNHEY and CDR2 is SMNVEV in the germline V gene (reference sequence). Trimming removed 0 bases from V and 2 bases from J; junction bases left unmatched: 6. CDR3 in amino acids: CASSLSLTGVAYNEQFF. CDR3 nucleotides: TGTGCCAGCAGTTTATCTCTGACAGGGGTGGCCTACAATGAGCAGTTCTTC.

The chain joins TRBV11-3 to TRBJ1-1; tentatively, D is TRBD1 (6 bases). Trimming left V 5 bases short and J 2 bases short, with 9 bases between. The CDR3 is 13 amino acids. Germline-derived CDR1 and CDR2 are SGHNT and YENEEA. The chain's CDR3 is CASSLQGNTEAFF. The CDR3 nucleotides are TGTGCCAGCAGCCTACAGGGAAACACTGAAGCTTTCTTT.

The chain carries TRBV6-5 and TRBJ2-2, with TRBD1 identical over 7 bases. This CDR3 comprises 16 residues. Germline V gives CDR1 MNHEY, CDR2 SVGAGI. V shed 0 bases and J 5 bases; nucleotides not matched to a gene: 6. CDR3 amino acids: CASSYSATGYTGELFF. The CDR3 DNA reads TGTGCCAGCAGTTACTCGGCGACAGGGTATACCGGGGAGCTGTTTTTT.

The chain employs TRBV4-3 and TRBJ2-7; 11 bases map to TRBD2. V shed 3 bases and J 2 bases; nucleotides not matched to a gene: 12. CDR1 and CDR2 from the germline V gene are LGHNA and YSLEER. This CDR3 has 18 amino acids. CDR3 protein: CASSHRRTSGSKAYEQYF. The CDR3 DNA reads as TGCGCCAGCAGCCACCGTCGGACTAGCGGGTCTAAGGCCTACGAGCAGTACTTC.

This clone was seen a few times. This CDR3 reads CASSLPPEAFF. CDR3 DNA sequence: TGTGCCAGCAGTTTACCCCCAGAAGCTTTCTTT. The chain uses TRBV28 and TRBJ1-1; D is unclear. Trimming left V 2 bases short and J 8 bases short, with 6 bases between. CDR1 and CDR2 from the germline V gene are MDHEN and SYDVKM. The CDR3 has 11 residues.

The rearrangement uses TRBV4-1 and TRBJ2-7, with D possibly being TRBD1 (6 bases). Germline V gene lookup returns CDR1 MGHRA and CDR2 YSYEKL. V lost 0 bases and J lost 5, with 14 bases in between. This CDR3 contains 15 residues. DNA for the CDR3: TGCGCCAGCAGCCAAGATTCAGGGGATTATAACGAGCAGTACTTC. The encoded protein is CASSQDSGDYNEQYF.